Listed here are 30 T cell receptor beta chains from one sample, sequenced in a study of T cells in Graves' hyperthyroidism and ophthalmopathy. Authors of the study amplified TCR beta CDR3 regions from RNA transcripts. First-round RT-PCR targeting the TCR CDR3 was performed with the HTBI primer set. TCRdb passed the multiplex PCR reads through MiXCR, listing each CDR3 protein once. The repertoire holds around 350,000 distinct CDR3 sequences, with about 15% as singletons. Material for sequencing was blood. The origin of the receptors is a woman under 40 with Graves' hyperthyroidism that later progressed to Graves' ophthalmopathy.

Concerning this clonotype: Given a much more abundant clone one base away, this may be a read error. The conserved closing phenylalanine or tryptophan is absent in this CDR3, likely reflecting a read error. V usage is TRBV5-1 and J usage is TRBJ2-3; D unclear. CDR1 is SGHRS and CDR2 is YFSETQ in the germline V gene. Deletions cut 0 bases from V and 6 bases from J, with 14 bases between. The CDR3 covers 15 residues. For the CDR3, the DNA is TGCGCCAGCAGCTTGGCTCCCAGGATTGAGGATACGCAGTATCTT. Amino acid sequence: CASSLAPRIEDTQYL.

Only a few counts were recorded for this clonotype. The J gene is TRBJ1-1, the V gene TRBV29-1; no firm D call. CDR1 is SQVTM, CDR2 ANQGSEA, per germline. This CDR3 spans 13 amino acids. The V end was cut by 6 bases, the J end by 6 bases, with 17 bases between. CDR3 protein: CSVSKGGKAEAFF. The CDR3 coding sequence is TGCAGCGTATCTAAGGGAGGGAAGGCTGAAGCTTTCTTT.

There are many counts of this clonotype. This sequence joins TRBV10-3 and TRBJ1-6, with 7 bases fitting TRBD1. CDR1 ENHRY and CDR2 SYGVKD come from the germline V gene. The CDR3 sequence is 16 residues long. The J segment lost 9 bases and the V segment lost 5 bases, leaving 13 bases of the junction unmatched. In DNA, the CDR3 is TGTGCCATCAGTCAGTTTACCCCAGGGGGAGGTTCACCCCTCCACTTT. Its translation is CAISQFTPGGGSPLHF.

This clonotype was recorded at least ten times. This rearrangement joins TRBV30 to TRBJ1-2; D is undetermined. Germline CDR1 GTSNPN, CDR2 SVGIG (reference sequence). V gave up 3 bases and J gave up 5 bases, with 13 bases separating them. The length of the CDR3 is 13 residues. The CDR3 loop is CAWSEQRRYGYTF. For the CDR3, the DNA is TGTGCCTGGAGCGAACAGAGAAGGTATGGCTACACCTTC.

The genes are TRBV19 and TRBJ2-7, with a tentative D call TRBD2 (5 bases). V was pared by 7 bases and J by 1 base, with 14 bases between. Germline lookup yields CDR1 LNHDA and CDR2 SQIVND (reference sequence). The CDR3 is 14 residues long. The CDR3 reads CASKGGPASYEQYF. CDR3 DNA sequence: TGTGCCAGTAAGGGCGGGCCAGCTTCCTACGAGCAGTACTTC.

This clonotype showed up many times. The chain couples TRBV28 to TRBJ1-6; tentatively, D is TRBD1 (5 bases). V shed 2 bases and J shed 6 bases, with 17 bases lying between them. The CDR3 spans 17 residues. CDR1 and CDR2 (germline): MDHEN, SYDVKM. CDR3 residues: CASSLTVGRGRNSPLHF. DNA of the CDR3: TGTGCCAGCAGTTTAACAGTCGGCCGGGGCCGTAATTCACCCCTCCACTTT.

This clonotype was seen at least ten times. This sequence joins TRBV20-1 and TRBJ2-7; 9 bases are shared with TRBD2. Germline lookup yields CDR1 DFQATT and CDR2 SNEGSKA (reference sequence). After removal of 3 bases from V and 6 bases from J, the junction contained 9 bases not matched to a gene. There are 14 residues in the CDR3. The CDR3 here is CSASWGGRASEQYF. The CDR3 DNA follows: TGCAGTGCTAGCTGGGGCGGGAGGGCCTCCGAGCAGTACTTC.

Many counts were recorded for this clonotype. V is TRBV5-1 and J is TRBJ2-6; D not resolved. The CDR3 totals 14 residues. The V end lost 0 bases, the J end lost 0 bases, and 1 base lay between the germline ends. CDR1 and CDR2 from the germline V gene are SGHRS and YFSETQ. The CDR3 loop reads CASSLASGANVLTF. CDR3 sequence (DNA): TGCGCCAGCAGCTTGGCCTCTGGGGCCAACGTCCTGACTTTC.

This clonotype showed up just a few times. The chain has TRBV5-6 and TRBJ1-2; no clear D gene. Trimming took off 3 bases at V and 2 bases at J, with 17 bases between the two ends. Per the germline V gene, CDR1 is SGHDT and CDR2 is YYEEEE. The CDR3 loop spans 16 amino acids. The CDR3: CASSSIATVPNYGYTF. The CDR3 bases are TGTGCCAGCAGCTCAATCGCAACTGTACCCAACTATGGCTACACCTTC.

This clonotype was counted many times. The chain couples TRBV11-2 to TRBJ1-2; the match to TRBD1 covers 9 bases. The CDR3 length is 17 residues. Germline CDR1 reads SGHAT; CDR2 reads FQNNGV. The V gene end was trimmed by 2 bases and the J gene end by 6 bases; junction bases not matched to a gene: 13. The CDR3 sequence is CASSLRGVTGGRDGYTF. The CDR3 region has the DNA TGTGCCAGCAGCTTAAGGGGGGTGACAGGGGGTAGGGATGGCTACACCTTC.

This clonotype was recorded many times. The V and J genes are TRBV27 and TRBJ2-7; no clear D. In germline, CDR1 is MNHEY, CDR2 SMNVEV (reference sequence). V lost 4 bases, J lost 6 bases, and 13 bases lay in between. This CDR3 is built from 13 residues. The CDR3 nucleotides are TGTGCCAGCAGTTCTGCGCCCGGGCTCGAGCAGTACTTC. The encoded protein is CASSSAPGLEQYF.

This clonotype was counted at least ten times. The chain couples TRBV15 to TRBJ1-2; no clear D. CDR3 length: 15 amino acids. The germline CDR1 and CDR2 sequences are LNHNV and YYDKDF (reference sequence). V lost 0 bases and J lost 4, with 12 bases in between. This CDR3 is CATSRDRGYGYGYTF. Written as DNA, the CDR3 is TGTGCCACCAGCAGAGATCGCGGCTACGGCTATGGCTACACCTTC.

This sequence joins TRBV5-1 and TRBJ2-7; the match to TRBD2 covers 7 bases. CDR1 and CDR2 from the germline V gene are SGHRS and YFSETQ. V shed 0 bases, J shed 5 bases, and the junction held 5 bases outside the gene matches. CDR3 length: 14 amino acids. The DNA of the CDR3 is TGCGCCAGCAGCTTGGGACGGGGGGTGAACGAGCAGTACTTC. Protein sequence: CASSLGRGVNEQYF.

This clonotype was found many times. The rearrangement uses TRBV27 and TRBJ2-3, with D tentatively TRBD2 (5 bases). V lost 1 base, J lost 4 bases, and 9 bases lay in between. The CDR3 is 14 amino acids. Germline V gene data show CDR1 as MNHEY and CDR2 as SMNVEV (reference sequence). CDR3 nucleotide sequence: TGTGCCAGCAGTTTATACCGGGGAGCAGATACGCAGTATTTT. Translation gives CASSLYRGADTQYF.

This clonotype appeared many times. The rearrangement uses TRBV12-3 or TRBV12-4 and TRBJ1-5, with D hard to call. CDR3 length: 14 residues. V gave up 7 bases and J gave up 2 bases, with 12 bases separating them. CDR3 protein: CASNLAGGNQPQHF. CDR3 nucleotides: TGTGCCAGCAATCTAGCCGGGGGCAATCAGCCCCAGCATTTT.

The rearrangement joins TRBV5-1 to TRBJ1-5; possible D gene TRBD1, 5 bases. V lost 3 bases, J lost 4 bases, and 14 bases lay in between. This CDR3 comprises 15 residues. CDR1 SGHRS and CDR2 YFSETQ come from the germline V gene. The CDR3 here is CASSWVGGINQPQHF. CDR3 bases: TGCGCCAGCAGCTGGGTCGGGGGTATAAATCAGCCCCAGCATTTT.

This clonotype was detected ten times or more. The chain joins TRBV27 to TRBJ1-6, with 9 bases identical to TRBD1. Germline assignment: CDR1 MNHEY and CDR2 SMNVEV (reference sequence). Germline trimming cut 3 bases from V and 10 bases from J; bases unmatched to any gene: 7. The CDR3 loop spans 15 amino acids. The CDR3 loop is CASSFRPDRGSPLHF. The CDR3 bases are TGTGCCAGCAGTTTCAGACCGGACAGGGGATCACCCCTCCACTTT.

This clonotype has a count of ten or more. The chain employs TRBV6-2 or TRBV6-3 and TRBJ2-7; the match to TRBD1 covers 7 bases. The CDR3 covers 12 residues. V shed 8 bases, J shed 2 bases, and the junction held 3 bases outside the gene matches. Per germline, CDR1 MNHEY and CDR2 SVGEGT. The CDR3 reads CASGDRAYEQYF. The DNA for the CDR3 is TGTGCCAGCGGAGACAGGGCCTACGAGCAGTACTTC.

This clonotype was counted many times. The chain recombines TRBV6-1 with TRBJ2-1, with 10 bases aligning to TRBD2. The germline gives CDR1 MNHNS, CDR2 SASEGT. V was pared by 5 bases and J by 3 bases, with 7 bases of the junction left unmatched. The length of the CDR3 is 16 residues. This CDR3 reads CASSKIAGGFYNEQFF. The CDR3, as DNA: TGTGCCAGCAGTAAAATAGCGGGGGGATTCTACAATGAGCAGTTCTTC.

The chain links TRBV28 to TRBJ1-4; D is undetermined. Per germline, CDR1 MDHEN and CDR2 SYDVKM. CDR3 length equals 13 residues. Trimming left V 6 bases short and J 11 bases short, with 16 bases between. The CDR3 DNA reads as TGTGCCAGCAGCGATTCCCCGAGTGGTAAACTGTTTTTT. It yields the protein CASSDSPSGKLFF. The entire variable domain, with the rest obtained from reference TRBV28 and TRBJ1-4, is as follows: DVKVTQSSRYLVKRTGEKVFLECVQDMDHENMFWYRQDPGLGLRLIYFSYDVKMKEKGDIPEGYSVSREKKERFSLILESASTNQTSMYLCASSDSPSGKLFFGSGTQLSVL.

This clonotype has ten or more counts. This chain connects TRBV12-3 or TRBV12-4 to TRBJ2-5; unclear D gene. This CDR3 is 13 amino acids long. V gave up 2 bases and J gave up 1 base, with 5 bases separating them. CDR3 in amino acids: CASSLTSQETQYF. The CDR3 DNA follows: TGTGCCAGCAGTTTAACGTCCCAAGAGACCCAGTACTTC.

The sample holds a few counts of this clonotype. The gene calls are TRBV4-1 and TRBJ1-2; D ambiguous. V shed 4 bases and J shed 8 bases, with 11 bases lying between them. The CDR3 length is 12 residues. Per germline, CDR1 MGHRA and CDR2 YSYEKL. CDR3: CASSPPDRGYTF. The CDR3 bases are TGCGCCAGCAGCCCGCCGGATCGGGGCTACACCTTC.

In its sample, this clonotype was seen many times. The junction differs from germline at one of its ends, possibly a read error. The rearrangement uses TRBV11-2 and TRBJ1-1; D is undetermined. This CDR3 comprises 12 residues. From germline, CDR1 is SGHAT and CDR2 FQNNGV. CDR3 residues: CASSFGRYEALF. Here the CDR3 DNA reads TGTGCCAGCAGCTTCGGACGGTATGAAGCTCTCTTT.

This clonotype was seen ten or more times. The chain links TRBV11-2 to TRBJ2-2, with TRBD1 identical over 9 bases. CDR3 size: 18 residues. Trimming removed 5 bases from V and 4 bases from J; junction bases left unmatched: 14. Germline CDR1 and CDR2: SGHAT and FQNNGV. The CDR3 nucleotides read TGTGCCAGCAGCCCCCGACTGGGACAGGGAGTCCCCACCGGGGAGCTGTTTTTT. This gives the protein CASSPRLGQGVPTGELFF.

At least ten counts were recorded for this clonotype. The chain uses TRBV6-1 and TRBJ2-7; TRBD2 might be the D (6 bases). The CDR3 sequence is 15 residues long. V lost 6 bases to trimming and J lost 2 bases, with 17 bases between them. The germline gives CDR1 MNHNS, CDR2 SASEGT. The CDR3 region has the DNA TGTGCCAGCAGCCGAATGGGGGGTTTCACCTACGAGCAGTACTTC. Protein sequence: CASSRMGGFTYEQYF.

This chain joins TRBV19 and TRBJ1-1, with 9 bases matching TRBD1. There are 17 residues in the CDR3. Trimming cost V 8 bases and J 0 bases; bases outside gene matches: 13. Germline CDR1 is LNHDA and CDR2 is SQIVND (reference sequence). CDR3 loop: CASCTGTGMLMNTEAFF. The CDR3 bases are TGTGCCAGTTGTACCGGGACAGGGATGTTAATGAACACTGAAGCTTTCTTT.

This clonotype was found a few times. The rearrangement uses TRBV29-1 and TRBJ2-1; tentatively, D is TRBD2 (6 bases). Germline V CDR1 and CDR2: SQVTM, ANQGSEA. Trimming left V 0 bases short and J 13 bases short, with 16 bases between. The CDR3 has 13 amino acids. The chain's CDR3 is CSVEERGSSGQFF. The CDR3 DNA reads TGCAGCGTTGAAGAGAGGGGTAGTAGCGGACAGTTCTTC.

This clonotype was picked up many times. The rearrangement uses TRBV28 and TRBJ1-4; TRBD1 matches at 10 bases. This CDR3 contains 15 residues. Germline V gene data show CDR1 as MDHEN and CDR2 as SYDVKM. The V gene end was trimmed by 0 bases and the J gene end by 5 bases; junction bases not matched to a gene: 0. The CDR3 DNA follows: TGTGCCAGCAGTTTATGGGGACAGGGGAATGAAAAACTGTTTTTT. Amino acids: CASSLWGQGNEKLFF. Using reference TRBV28 and TRBJ1-4 for the parts outside the CDR3, the full variable domain is DVKVTQSSRYLVKRTGEKVFLECVQDMDHENMFWYRQDPGLGLRLIYFSYDVKMKEKGDIPEGYSVSREKKERFSLILESASTNQTSMYLCASSLWGQGNEKLFFGSGTQLSVL.

This clonotype was detected a few times. The V and J genes are TRBV4-1 and TRBJ1-6; D is ambiguous. CDR3 length: 14 amino acids. Germline V CDR1 and CDR2: MGHRA, YSYEKL. Trimming took off 4 bases at V and 6 bases at J, with 10 bases between the two ends. The CDR3: CASSLRAFNSPLHF. Written as DNA, the CDR3 is TGCGCCAGCAGCCTGCGGGCTTTTAATTCACCCCTCCACTTT.

This clonotype was recorded at least ten times. The genes are TRBV29-1 and TRBJ2-5; TRBD1 might be the D (6 bases). CDR3 length equals 14 residues. Trimming removed 4 bases at V and 2 bases at J, with 14 bases between. The germline CDR1 and CDR2 sequences are SQVTM and ANQGSEA. The DNA of the CDR3 is TGCAGCGTTGTTTTATGGACAGTACAAGAGACCCAGTACTTC. It specifies CSVVLWTVQETQYF.